These 5 T cell receptor beta chains were all obtained from the same sample, sequenced in a study of OX40 agonist ivuxolimab in advanced cancers. Data came from immunoSEQ multiplex PCR; TCRdb stores just in-frame clones and leaves some out. The repertoire holds around 66,000 clones, with roughly 80% as singletons. The material was CD4+ or CD8+ T cells sorted from blood, obtained in a trial of the OX40 agonist ivuxolimab. The receptors shown here come from an adult with an advanced solid tumor such as melanoma, head and neck, liver or kidney cancer.

In its sample, this clone was seen many times. The gene calls are TRBV5-4 and TRBJ1-2; 7 nucleotides line up with TRBD1. CDR1 is SGHNT and CDR2 is YYREEE in the germline V gene (reference sequence). The CDR3 is 13 amino acids. With V trimmed by 3 bases and J by 3 bases, 2 bases remained unmatched. The CDR3 DNA reads TGTGCCAGCAGCTCTGGACAGGACTATGGCTACACCTTC. It translates to CASSSGQDYGYTF.

This chain joins TRBV21-1 and TRBJ2-1. TRBV21-1 is a documented pseudogene. This CDR3 is 14 amino acids long. The CDR3 is CASSNHGTYNEQFF. The CDR3 DNA sequence: TGTGCCAGCAGCAACCACGGAACCTACAATGAGCAGTTCTTC.

The chain combines TRBV10-1 with TRBJ2-2, with 9 nucleotides matching TRBD1. Per the germline V gene, CDR1 is WNHNN and CDR2 is SYGVQD (reference sequence). The CDR3 runs to 14 residues. V lost 10 bases and J lost 5; bases outside the gene matches: 8. The CDR3 region is CATSDRGVTGELFF. The CDR3, as DNA: TGCGCCACTTCGGACAGGGGAGTTACCGGGGAGCTGTTTTTT.

The chain is built from TRBV29-1 and TRBJ2-2; weak D call: TRBD2 (6 bases). Germline values: CDR1 SQVTM, CDR2 ANQGSEA. The V gene lost 7 bases and the J gene lost 6 bases, with 9 bases spanning the gap. This CDR3 has 11 amino acids. CDR3 loop: CSAREAGELFF. In nucleotides, the CDR3 is TGCAGCGCCAGGGAGGCCGGGGAGCTGTTTTTT.

This clone rates as medium-sized. The chain couples TRBV10-3 to TRBJ1-1; perhaps TRBD1 as D (6 bases). Per germline, CDR1 ENHRY and CDR2 SYGVKD. The length of the CDR3 is 14 residues. V was clipped by 6 bases and J by 0 bases, with 11 bases between them. The CDR3 region is CAISGGQLNTEAFF. CDR3 nucleotide sequence: TGTGCCATCAGCGGGGGGCAGTTGAACACTGAAGCTTTCTTT.